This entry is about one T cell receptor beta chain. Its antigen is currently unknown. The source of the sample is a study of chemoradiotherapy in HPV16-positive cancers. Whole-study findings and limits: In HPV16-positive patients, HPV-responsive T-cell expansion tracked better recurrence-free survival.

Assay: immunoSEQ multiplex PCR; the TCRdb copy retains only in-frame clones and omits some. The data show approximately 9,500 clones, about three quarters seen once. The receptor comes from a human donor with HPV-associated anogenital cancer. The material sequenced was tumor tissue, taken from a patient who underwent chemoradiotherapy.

CDR3 region: CASSKTSGAYEQYF. The CDR3 region has the DNA TGTGCCAGCAGCAAGACTAGCGGGGCCTACGAGCAGTACTTC. V usage is TRBV7-2 and J usage is TRBJ2-7, with 11 bases lining up with TRBD2. Germline CDR1 SGHTA, CDR2 FQGNSA. V was pared by 5 bases and J by 2 bases, with 2 bases of the junction left unmatched. CDR3 length: 14 amino acids.